This T cell receptor beta chain was sequenced during a study of cytomegalovirus exposure and HLA in healthy donors. Germline CDR1 SGHTA, CDR2 FQGNSA. J was trimmed by 10 bases and V by 4 bases; bases with no gene match: 10. The CDR3 runs to 15 residues. PCR employed 60 Vbeta and 13 Jbeta primers. Clones were read by immunoSEQ multiplex PCR, and TCRdb kept only the in-frame ones, dropping some. The sample has roughly 180,000 clones, just under 80% seen once. The chain employs TRBV7-2 and TRBJ2-1; 10 bases agree with TRBD2. This TCR was recovered from a female donor in good health and CMV-seronegative. Sample: PBMCs. CDR3 sequence: CASSSPSGSFEEQFF. CDR3 nucleotides: TGTGCCAGCAGCTCGCCTAGCGGGAGCTTTGAGGAGCAGTTCTTC.